This record looks at one T cell receptor (beta chain) sequence and its context. Data came from immunoSEQ multiplex PCR; TCRdb stores just in-frame clones and leaves some out. The sample lists approximately 100,000 clones; 85% to 90% were seen once. V was trimmed by 6 bases and J by 0 bases, leaving 11 bases between them. From germline, CDR1 is LNHDA and CDR2 SQIVND (reference sequence). The CDR3 consists of 14 residues. This specimen belongs to a study of identifying expanded T cells in peripheral blood. No infections or other immune events were documented during collection. V and J are TRBV19 and TRBJ1-1; possibly TRBD1 for D (6 bases). The TCR originated in a person aged 18 to 75 in good health. Sequencing was carried out using blood. CDR3 in amino acids: CASRDTGMNTEAFF. The CDR3 coding sequence is TGTGCCAGTAGGGATACAGGGATGAACACTGAAGCTTTCTTT.